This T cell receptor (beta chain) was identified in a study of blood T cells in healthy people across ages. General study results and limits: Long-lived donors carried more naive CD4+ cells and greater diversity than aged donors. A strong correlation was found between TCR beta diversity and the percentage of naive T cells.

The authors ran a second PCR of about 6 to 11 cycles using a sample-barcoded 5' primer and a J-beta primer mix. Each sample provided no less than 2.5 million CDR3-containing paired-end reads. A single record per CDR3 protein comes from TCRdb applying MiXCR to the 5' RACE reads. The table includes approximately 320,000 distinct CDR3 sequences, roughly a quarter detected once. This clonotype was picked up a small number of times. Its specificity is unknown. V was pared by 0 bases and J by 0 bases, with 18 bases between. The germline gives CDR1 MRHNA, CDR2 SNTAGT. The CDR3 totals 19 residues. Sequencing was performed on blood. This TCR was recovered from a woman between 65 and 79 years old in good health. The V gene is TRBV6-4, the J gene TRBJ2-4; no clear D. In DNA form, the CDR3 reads TGTGCCAGCAGTGACTCCTGGGGTGACAACCAACTAGCCAAAAACATTCAGTACTTC. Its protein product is CASSDSWGDNQLAKNIQYF.